These 2 T cell receptor beta chains were sequenced from one sample in a study of blood T cell repertoires in COVID-19. Assay used: immunoSEQ multiplex PCR; TCRdb lists only in-frame clones, some missing. The table records tens of thousands of clones, roughly 80% of them present only once. The sample was peripheral blood. The receptors here all came from a human donor in a cohort sampled during active or convalescent COVID-19.

This clone showed up just a few times. The rearrangement joins TRBV30 to TRBJ2-7; TRBD1 matches at 7 bases. J gave up 2 bases and V 6 bases, and 10 bases lay outside the gene matches. This CDR3 has 14 amino acids. The germline V gene has CDR1 GTSNPN and CDR2 SVGIG (reference sequence). The CDR3 is CACQRTGTTYEQYF. Here the CDR3 DNA reads TGTGCCTGTCAGAGGACAGGCACTACCTACGAGCAGTACTTC. Complete variable domain (other parts from reference TRBV30 and TRBJ2-7): SQTIHQWPATLVQPVGSPLSLECTVEGTSNPNLYWYRQAAGRGLQLLFYSVGIGQISSEVPQNLSASRPQDRQFILSSKKLLLSDSGFYLCACQRTGTTYEQYFGPGTRLTVT.

This clone was detected once. The chain carries TRBV7-6 and TRBJ2-7; 11 bases align to TRBD2. The CDR3 is made up of 16 amino acids. Germline CDR1 SGHVS, CDR2 FNYEAQ. V shed 3 bases, J shed 3 bases, and the junction held 7 bases outside the gene matches. The CDR3 coding sequence is TGTGCCAGCAGCTTGGGGGGGACTAGCGGCCTCTACGAGCAGTACTTC. Amino acids: CASSLGGTSGLYEQYF.